This TCR beta chain was profiled in a study of blood T cell repertoires in COVID-19. Study background: Sites in the United States, Italy and Spain provided acute and convalescent COVID-19 samples. The cDNA or gDNA used as material had been derived from T cells, B-cell-depleted T cells, or PBMCs.

Trimming cost V 8 bases and J 5 bases, with 7 bases left between them. The CDR3 consists of 11 residues. Germline V gene data show CDR1 as SEHNR and CDR2 as FQNEAQ (reference sequence). Per the study methods: By means of reference gene primer amplification, nucleated cell counts were estimated. Method: immunoSEQ multiplex PCR; TCRdb's copy keeps in-frame clones and lacks some. V and J calls and clone size are copied from that table; D and trimming were computed from the DNA. The sample has 95,000 to 150,000 clones, under 90% seen once. This clone was seen more than once but under ten times. The chain combines TRBV7-9 with TRBJ2-1, with D unresolved. The source of this sequence is a woman between 65 and 79 years old with acute or convalescent COVID-19. Sequencing was done on a sample of peripheral blood. The CDR3 sequence: CASSINNEQFF. CDR3 DNA: TGTGCCAGCTCCATTAACAATGAGCAGTTCTTC.